These T cell receptor beta chains were read from a single sample in a study of T cell responses to AZD1222 COVID-19 vaccine. Method: immunoSEQ multiplex PCR; TCRdb's copy keeps in-frame clones and lacks some. This sample has around 160,000 clones, with approximately 90% found just once. The sample here was peripheral blood, taken 28 days after the second AZD1222 dose. Receptors were obtained from an adult who received the AZD1222 COVID-19 vaccine. Each CDR3 is given with its conserved first and last residue. The order of the fields is D gene, V gene, J gene, clone size, CDR3 protein, CDR3 DNA. A D gene is named only where the DNA matches it firmly. Only part of the rows carry a size: once, few, many, or a class if the clone is expanded.

NA	TRBV28	TRBJ1-1	NA	CASSLEGEAFF	TGTGCCAGCAGTTTGGAGGGGGAAGCTTTCTTT
TRBD1	TRBV5-6	TRBJ2-5	NA	CASSWTGAKETQYF	TGTGCCAGCAGCTGGACAGGGGCAAAGGAGACCCAGTACTTC
NA	TRBV2	TRBJ1-6	NA	CASIRGGSYNSPLHF	TGTGCCAGCATAAGGGGGGGCTCCTATAATTCACCCCTCCACTTT
NA	TRBV21-1	TRBJ2-7	NA	CASNLVPGLSSYEQYF	TGTGCCAGCAACCTAGTACCGGGACTTAGCTCCTACGAGCAGTACTTC
NA	TRBV11-2	TRBJ1-6	NA	CASSIRDNNSPLHF	TGTGCCAGCAGCATCCGGGACAATAATTCACCCCTCCACTTT
NA	TRBV5-1	TRBJ1-3	NA	CASSLGIFSGNTIYF	TGCGCCAGCAGCTTGGGGATTTTTTCTGGAAACACCATATATTTT
NA	TRBV21-1	TRBJ2-1	NA	CASSKDWGAEKTSGNNEQFF	TGTGCCAGCAGCAAAGATTGGGGGGCAGAAAAAACTAGCGGAAACAATGAGCAGTTCTTC
TRBD1	TRBV5-1	TRBJ1-4	once	CASSLDPGGGEKLFF	TGCGCCAGCAGCTTGGACCCAGGGGGTGGTGAAAAACTGTTTTTT
NA	TRBV28	TRBJ2-2	once	CASSFSTGSGELFF	TGTGCCAGCAGTTTCTCCACAGGGTCCGGGGAGCTGTTTTTT
NA	TRBV6-1	TRBJ1-3	NA	CASSEVVSLSGNTIYF	TGTGCCAGCAGTGAGGTAGTCAGCCTCTCTGGAAACACCATATATTTT
NA	TRBV5-6	TRBJ2-1	few	CASSWDRVSSYNEQFF	TGTGCCAGCAGCTGGGATAGGGTCAGCTCCTACAATGAGCAGTTCTTC
NA	TRBV7-2	TRBJ2-2	once	CASSPFGTTSTGELFF	TGTGCCAGCAGCCCCTTCGGGACAACTTCCACCGGGGAGCTGTTTTTT
NA	TRBV28	TRBJ1-5	NA	CASSIRFRGKGNQPQHF	TGTGCCAGCAGTATAAGATTCCGGGGAAAAGGCAATCAGCCCCAGCATTTT
NA	TRBV20-1	TRBJ1-1	NA	CSASAGGYTEAFF	TGCAGTGCTAGTGCTGGAGGGTACACTGAAGCTTTCTTT
TRBD1	TRBV10-3	TRBJ1-1	NA	CAISEVQGASTEAFF	TGTGCCATCAGTGAAGTACAGGGGGCGAGCACTGAAGCTTTCTTT
NA	TRBV4-1	TRBJ1-3	NA	CASSLLGIGGNTIYF	TGCGCCAGCAGCCTCCTAGGGATAGGTGGAAACACCATATATTTT
TRBD1	TRBV23-1	TRBJ1-3	NA	CARPQGISGNTIYF	TGCGCCAGACCACAGGGGATCTCTGGAAACACCATATATTTT
NA	TRBV6-6	TRBJ1-6	NA	CASSPYVGGRNSPLHF	TGTGCCAGCAGTCCCTACGTTGGGGGGAGGAATTCACCCCTCCACTTT
TRBD2	TRBV7-2	TRBJ2-7	NA	CASSSAGLAYEQYF	TGTGCCAGCAGTTCCGCGGGACTAGCCTACGAGCAGTACTTC